These 29 T cell receptor beta chains share one sample of origin, sequenced in a study of CD8+ T cells in alopecia areata. cDNA reverse transcribed from extracted RNA served as the sequencing template. Only in-frame clones appear in the TCRdb table, and some are missing; sequencing was by immunoSEQ multiplex PCR. The sample lists about 180,000 clones; 59% were seen once. Sequencing used CD4+ T cells sorted from blood, obtained at week 0. These receptors were taken from a human donor with alopecia areata.

V gene TRBV18 combines with J gene TRBJ1-1; possible D gene TRBD1, 6 bases. CDR1 and CDR2 (germline): KGHSH, LQKENI. V was clipped by 2 bases and J by 4 bases, with 14 bases between them. The CDR3 extends over 15 amino acids. The CDR3 nucleotides are TGTGCCAGCTCACCAGGGGGCACGGGGAGCACTGAAGCTTTCTTT. It codes for CASSPGGTGSTEAFF.

The DNA for the CDR3 is TGTGCCAGCAGCTTACGGGGCAGGGGGACAACCGGGGAGCTGTTTTTT. It yields the protein CASSLRGRGTTGELFF. The chain couples TRBV7-2 to TRBJ2-2; 7 nucleotides match TRBD1. The germline CDR1 and CDR2 sequences are SGHTA and FQGNSA. This CDR3 comprises 16 residues. V was pared by 2 bases and J by 5 bases, with 8 bases of the junction left unmatched.

The CDR3 region is CAWSAEHTNYGYTF. CDR3 sequence (DNA): TGTGCCTGGAGTGCGGAGCATACTAACTATGGCTACACCTTC. The chain is built from TRBV30 and TRBJ1-2, with D hard to call. Trimming removed 1 base at V and 0 bases at J, with 9 bases between. Per germline, CDR1 GTSNPN and CDR2 SVGIG (reference sequence). The CDR3 has 14 amino acids.

This clone was counted a few times. The chain couples TRBV29-1 to TRBJ2-5, with 9 bases matching TRBD2. Looked up from germline, CDR1 is SQVTM and CDR2 is ANQGSEA. This CDR3 is built from 15 residues. J was trimmed by 5 bases and V by 3 bases; bases with no gene match: 10. CDR3 coding DNA: TGCAGCGTTGAGATAGCGGGGGCCAGAGTGGAGACCCAGTACTTC. Amino acids: CSVEIAGARVETQYF.

This clone was detected only a few times. J is TRBJ2-7 and V is TRBV2, with 8 bases fitting TRBD1. There are 15 residues in the CDR3. With V trimmed by 7 bases and J by 3 bases, 11 bases remained unmatched. The germline CDR1 and CDR2 sequences are SNHLY and FYNNEI. In DNA form, the CDR3 reads TGTGCCAGCAAGATGGGTTACAGGGGGAGCTACGAGCAGTACTTC. Amino acids: CASKMGYRGSYEQYF.

This rearrangement joins TRBV7-9 to TRBJ1-1; TRBD1 might be the D (5 bases). In germline, CDR1 is SEHNR, CDR2 FQNEAQ (reference sequence). The V and J ends lost 5 bases and 3 bases respectively, with 13 bases between them. This CDR3 is built from 14 residues. Written as DNA, the CDR3 is TGTGCCAGCAGCCAGGGAGGGGTGGACACTGAAGCTTTCTTT. Protein product: CASSQGGVDTEAFF.

The chain links TRBV19 to TRBJ1-6; D is unclear. V shed 2 bases and J shed 3 bases, with 11 bases lying between them. The CDR3 totals 16 residues. Looked up from germline, CDR1 is LNHDA and CDR2 is SQIVND (reference sequence). CDR3 sequence reads: CASSITVAGYNSPLHF. The DNA of the CDR3 is TGTGCCAGTAGTATAACCGTGGCCGGCTATAATTCACCCCTCCACTTT. The full variable domain, rest sourced from reference TRBV19 and TRBJ1-6, is DGGITQSPKYLFRKEGQNVTLSCEQNLNHDAMYWYRQDPGQGLRLIYYSQIVNDFQKGDIAEGYSVSREKKESFPLTVTSAQKNPTAFYLCASSITVAGYNSPLHFGNGTRLTVT.

As DNA, the CDR3 is TGCAGCGTGAGGAGGGACAGCTCCTACGAGCAGTACTTC. It translates to CSVRRDSSYEQYF. This chain uses TRBV29-1 with TRBJ2-7; TRBD1 is a possible D gene (7 bases). V was pared by 6 bases and J by 0 bases, with 12 bases between. In germline, CDR1 is SQVTM, CDR2 ANQGSEA. CDR3 length: 13 residues.

The chain is built from TRBV30 and TRBJ1-2; maybe TRBD1 (6 bases). Trimming left V 0 bases short and J 4 bases short, with 9 bases between. This CDR3 has 13 residues. Germline CDR1 GTSNPN, CDR2 SVGIG (reference sequence). CDR3 DNA: TGTGCCTGGAGTGTACAGGGTTTCTATGGCTACACCTTC. This translates into CAWSVQGFYGYTF.

The chain combines TRBV11-2 with TRBJ1-2; D possibly corresponds to TRBD1 (5 bases). Germline values: CDR1 SGHAT, CDR2 FQNNGV. V was trimmed by 1 base and J by 3 bases, leaving 6 bases between them. This CDR3 region has 13 residues. In DNA form, the CDR3 reads TGTGCCAGCAGCTTAGGGACATACTATGGCTACACCTTC. Protein: CASSLGTYYGYTF.

This clone was observed a handful of times. The sample has other DNA sequences that encode this CDR3 too. The chain couples TRBV27 to TRBJ1-2; a possible D gene is TRBD1 (6 bases). Per germline, CDR1 MNHEY and CDR2 SMNVEV (reference sequence). This CDR3 spans 13 amino acids. Trimming pared 4 bases from V and 6 bases from J, leaving 12 bases between. The CDR3 DNA sequence: TGTGCCAGCAGTTCTCGGGGGCTCGATGGCTACACCTTC. Translated, it gives CASSSRGLDGYTF.

The rearrangement joins TRBV28 to TRBJ1-2; D not resolved. CDR1 MDHEN and CDR2 SYDVKM come from the germline V gene. The CDR3 has 13 residues. The ends were cut back, 3 bases at V and 4 bases at J, with 9 bases in the middle. CDR3 region: CASSLKIIYGYTF. The CDR3 nucleotides are TGTGCCAGCAGTTTGAAGATCATCTATGGCTACACCTTC.

This chain links TRBV7-9 with TRBJ2-7; D is possibly TRBD1 (5 bases). The ends were cut back, 5 bases at V and 0 bases at J, with 8 bases in the middle. This CDR3 contains 13 residues. CDR1 SEHNR and CDR2 FQNEAQ come from the germline V gene (reference sequence). The chain's CDR3 is CASSPDSSYEQYF. CDR3 nucleotide sequence: TGTGCCAGCAGCCCAGACAGCTCCTACGAGCAGTACTTC.

The chain uses TRBV30 and TRBJ2-5; TRBD1 matches 8 bases. J gave up 5 bases and V 5 bases, and 10 bases lay outside the gene matches. Germline CDR1 reads GTSNPN; CDR2 reads SVGIG (reference sequence). The CDR3 contains 14 residues. The CDR3 is CAWARTGLMETQYF. In DNA form, the CDR3 reads TGTGCCTGGGCCAGGACAGGGTTAATGGAGACCCAGTACTTC.

This chain uses TRBV9 with TRBJ1-1; D not resolved. Germline CDR1 reads SGDLS; CDR2 reads YYNGEE. CDR3 size: 13 residues. Trimming stripped 0 bases from V and 1 base from J, with 4 bases between. The CDR3 loop is CASSVDRNTEAFF. CDR3 DNA: TGTGCCAGCAGCGTAGACAGGAACACTGAAGCTTTCTTT.

This clone has just a few counts. V and J are TRBV30 and TRBJ1-2; D might be TRBD1 (5 bases). From germline, CDR1 is GTSNPN and CDR2 SVGIG (reference sequence). Trimming removed 0 bases at V and 7 bases at J, with 6 bases between. This CDR3 is 11 amino acids long. The DNA for the CDR3 is TGTGCCTGGAGTGTACAGGTTGGCTACACCTTC. It encodes CAWSVQVGYTF.

At least ten counts were recorded for this clone. CDR3 sequence reads: CASSRTGFGYTF. The DNA of the CDR3 is TGCGCCAGCAGCCGGACAGGGTTTGGCTACACCTTC. The chain recombines TRBV4-1 with TRBJ1-2; 8 nucleotides agree with TRBD1. There are 12 residues in the CDR3. V lost 4 bases to trimming and J lost 7 bases; unmatched junction nucleotides: 2. CDR1 is MGHRA and CDR2 is YSYEKL in the germline V gene.

This clone occurred a few times. V is TRBV30 and J is TRBJ1-2; D remains unclear. The germline V and J ends were trimmed by 3 bases and 4 bases, with 15 bases remaining between them. The CDR3 spans 14 residues. Germline V gene data show CDR1 as GTSNPN and CDR2 as SVGIG (reference sequence). CDR3 protein: CAWREGGRSYGYTF. In DNA form, the CDR3 reads TGTGCCTGGAGAGAAGGAGGGAGAAGCTATGGCTACACCTTC.

The J gene is TRBJ1-2, the V gene TRBV5-1, with 7 bases lining up with TRBD1. CDR3 length equals 14 residues. CDR1 is SGHRS and CDR2 is YFSETQ in the germline V gene. V was pared by 0 bases and J by 6 bases, with 5 bases of the junction left unmatched. The CDR3 sequence is CASSLVFQGDGYTF. In DNA form, the CDR3 reads TGCGCCAGCAGCTTGGTTTTTCAGGGGGATGGCTACACCTTC.

In its sample, this clone was seen a few times. The gene calls are TRBV5-1 and TRBJ2-7; possible D gene TRBD1, 5 bases. The germline V and J ends were trimmed by 5 bases and 1 base, with 10 bases remaining between them. The CDR3 is made up of 13 amino acids. Germline V gene sequence: CDR1 SGHRS, CDR2 YFSETQ. DNA of the CDR3: TGCGCCAGCAGGCCAGGGCCGTCCTACGAGCAGTACTTC. Protein: CASRPGPSYEQYF. Based on the CDR3 plus reference TRBV5-1 and TRBJ2-7, the full variable domain is KAGVTQTPRYLIKTRGQQVTLSCSPISGHRSVSWYQQTPGQGLQFLFEYFSETQRNKGNFPGRFSGRQFSNSRSEMNVSTLELGDSALYLCASRPGPSYEQYFGPGTRLTVT.

This chain connects TRBV6-6 to TRBJ2-1; 12 bases are a match to TRBD2. Germline trimming cut 2 bases from V and 5 bases from J; bases unmatched to any gene: 4. CDR3 length: 16 amino acids. CDR1 and CDR2 from the germline V gene are MNHNY and SVGAGI (reference sequence). The CDR3 is CASSYVSSGGDNEQFF. The CDR3 nucleotides are TGTGCCAGCAGTTACGTCTCTAGCGGGGGGGACAATGAGCAGTTCTTC.

The V and J genes are TRBV2 and TRBJ2-2, with 7 bases matching TRBD2. The V gene's germline CDR1 is SNHLY and CDR2 FYNNEI. The CDR3 is made up of 17 amino acids. V trimming: 6 bases; J trimming: 6 bases; junction bases outside the gene matches: 16. CDR3 coding DNA: TGTGCCAGCAGCAACCCTGTTGGCGGGGGTTCGTCCGGGGAGCTGTTTTTT. It encodes CASSNPVGGGSSGELFF.

The V gene is TRBV27, the J gene TRBJ2-5; D might be TRBD1 (6 bases). This CDR3 region has 16 residues. Germline V lookup: CDR1 MNHEY, CDR2 SMNVEV (reference sequence). The V end was cut by 5 bases, the J end by 2 bases, with 18 bases between. Written as DNA, the CDR3 is TGTGCCAGCAGTAGTTCAAGGGGGACGGGGCAAGAGACCCAGTACTTC. It yields the protein CASSSSRGTGQETQYF.

The chain is built from TRBV30 and TRBJ2-7; D is possibly TRBD1 (6 bases). Germline CDR1 GTSNPN, CDR2 SVGIG (reference sequence). With 3 bases removed from V and 6 bases from J, the gap between germline ends came to 9 bases. This CDR3 has 11 amino acids. The CDR3 region has the DNA TGTGCCTGGAGAGGACAGATCGAGCAGTACTTC. It encodes CAWRGQIEQYF.

V usage is TRBV9 and J usage is TRBJ1-6; the match to TRBD1 covers 10 bases. Germline trimming cut 0 bases from V and 7 bases from J; bases unmatched to any gene: 4. The germline V gene has CDR1 SGDLS and CDR2 YYNGEE. This CDR3 comprises 16 residues. CDR3 sequence reads: CASSVGDRGLNSPLHF. CDR3 bases: TGTGCCAGCAGCGTAGGGGACAGGGGACTAAATTCACCCCTCCACTTT.

The gene calls are TRBV29-1 and TRBJ1-3; D is unresolved. V was cut by 2 bases and J by 4 bases, with 12 bases left in between. The length of the CDR3 is 14 residues. The germline V gene encodes CDR1 SQVTM and CDR2 ANQGSEA. The CDR3 bases are TGCAGCGTTGAACCCTCAGTTCCAGGAAACACCATATATTTT. This gives the protein CSVEPSVPGNTIYF. The entire variable domain, with the rest obtained from reference TRBV29-1 and TRBJ1-3, is as follows: SAVISQKPSRDICQRGTSLTIQCQVDSQVTMMFWYRQQPGQSLTLIATANQGSEATYESGFVIDKFPISRPNLTFSTLTVSNMSPEDSSIYLCSVEPSVPGNTIYFGEGSWLTVV.

This chain connects TRBV11-2 to TRBJ2-5, with a tentative D call TRBD1 (6 bases). The J call may not be correct, given that the DNA end is closer to TRBJ2-7. The germline CDR1 and CDR2 sequences are SGHAT and FQNNGV. There are 16 residues in the CDR3. The CDR3 nucleotides are TGTGCCAGCAGCCCAGTAGACAGGCAAGGGCTCTACGAGCAGTACTTC. Translation: CASSPVDRQGLYEQYF.

This chain uses TRBV7-9 with TRBJ1-6; no clear D. V lost 5 bases, J lost 7 bases, and 6 bases lay in between. The CDR3 is 12 residues long. Germline V lookup: CDR1 SEHNR, CDR2 FQNEAQ (reference sequence). DNA of the CDR3: TGTGCCAGCAGCCGTCTCAATTCACCCCTCCACTTT. Translation: CASSRLNSPLHF.

The chain carries TRBV30 and TRBJ1-2; D not certain. The CDR3 has 14 amino acids. Per germline, CDR1 GTSNPN and CDR2 SVGIG (reference sequence). Trimming took off 3 bases at V and 4 bases at J, with 15 bases between the two ends. CDR3 amino acids: CAWRSTARFYGYTF. CDR3 bases: TGTGCCTGGAGAAGCACAGCGAGGTTCTATGGCTACACCTTC.